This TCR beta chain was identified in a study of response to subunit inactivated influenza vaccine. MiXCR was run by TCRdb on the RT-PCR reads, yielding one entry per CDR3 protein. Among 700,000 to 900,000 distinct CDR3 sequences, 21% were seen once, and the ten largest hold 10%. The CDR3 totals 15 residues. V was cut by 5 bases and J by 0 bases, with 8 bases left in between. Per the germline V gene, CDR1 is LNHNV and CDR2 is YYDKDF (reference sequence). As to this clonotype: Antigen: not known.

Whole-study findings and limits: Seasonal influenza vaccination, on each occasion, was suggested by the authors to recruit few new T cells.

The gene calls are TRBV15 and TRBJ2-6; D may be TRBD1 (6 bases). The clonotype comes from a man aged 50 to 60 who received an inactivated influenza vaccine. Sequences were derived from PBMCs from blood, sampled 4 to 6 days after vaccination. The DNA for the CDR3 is TGTGCCACCAGCCGGGACATCTCTGGGGCCAACGTCCTGACTTTC. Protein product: CATSRDISGANVLTF.